This T cell receptor (beta chain) emerged from a study of a mutant IDH1 vaccine in newly diagnosed glioma. Study as a whole: Patients got radiotherapy, temozolomide, or both beforehand, and most got both.

Time point here: baseline, week 1 (first vaccination visit). As for treatment: pre-vaccination baseline after standard-of-care therapy. Turning to this clone: The antigen is undetermined.

V gave up 6 bases and J gave up 0 bases, with 12 bases separating them. This CDR3 spans 15 amino acids. Germline CDR1 MNHNY, CDR2 SVGAGI (reference sequence). The study's findings and limits: Seemingly, top peripheral T cell clonotype changes bore no relation to pseudoprogression. The occurrence of vaccine-induced immune responses was seen in around 95% of patients.

Sequencing was performed with immunoSEQ multiplex PCR; in TCRdb, only in-frame clones are kept and a portion is missing. Among 98,000 or so clones listed, approximately 90% were seen once. Sequenced here: PBMCs, sampled from a glioma patient treated with radiotherapy, temozolomide or both. The gene calls are TRBV6-6 and TRBJ1-5; a weak D match, TRBD1 (5 bases). This clonotype was obtained from a woman in her fifties or sixties with glioma. Written as DNA, the CDR3 is TGTGCCAGCAGCCGGGACCGTTATAGCAATCAGCCCCAGCATTTT. Amino acid sequence: CASSRDRYSNQPQHF.